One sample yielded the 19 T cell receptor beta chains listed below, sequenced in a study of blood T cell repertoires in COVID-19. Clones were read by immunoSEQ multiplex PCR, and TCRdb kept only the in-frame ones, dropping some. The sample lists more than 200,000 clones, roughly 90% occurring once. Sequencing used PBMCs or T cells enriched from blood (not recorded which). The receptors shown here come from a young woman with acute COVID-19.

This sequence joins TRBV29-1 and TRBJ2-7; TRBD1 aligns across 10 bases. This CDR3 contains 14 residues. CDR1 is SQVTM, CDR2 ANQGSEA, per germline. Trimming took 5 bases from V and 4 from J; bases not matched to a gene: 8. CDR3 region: CSVTPRDRGYEQYF. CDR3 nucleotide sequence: TGCAGCGTTACCCCTCGGGACAGGGGTTACGAGCAGTACTTC.

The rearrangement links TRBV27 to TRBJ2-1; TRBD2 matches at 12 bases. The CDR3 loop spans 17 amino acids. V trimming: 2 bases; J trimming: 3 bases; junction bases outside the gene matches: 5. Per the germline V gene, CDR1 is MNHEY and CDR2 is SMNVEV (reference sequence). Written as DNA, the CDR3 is TGTGCCAGCAGTTTAGGTCTAGCGGGGGGGCTCTACAATGAGCAGTTCTTC. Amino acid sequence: CASSLGLAGGLYNEQFF.

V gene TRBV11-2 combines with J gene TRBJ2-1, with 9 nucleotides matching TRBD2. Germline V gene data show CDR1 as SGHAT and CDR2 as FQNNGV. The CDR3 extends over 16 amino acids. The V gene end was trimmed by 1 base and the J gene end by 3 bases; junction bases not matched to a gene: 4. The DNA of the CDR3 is TGTGCCAGCAGCTTAGTGCGGGGGGGCCGCTACAATGAGCAGTTCTTC. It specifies CASSLVRGGRYNEQFF.

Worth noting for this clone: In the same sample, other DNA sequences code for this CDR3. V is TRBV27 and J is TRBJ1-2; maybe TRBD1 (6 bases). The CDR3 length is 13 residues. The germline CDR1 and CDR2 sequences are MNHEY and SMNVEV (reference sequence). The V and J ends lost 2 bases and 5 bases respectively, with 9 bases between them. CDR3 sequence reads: CASSLGGLYGYTF. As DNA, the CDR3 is TGTGCCAGCAGTTTAGGGGGCCTTTATGGCTACACCTTC.

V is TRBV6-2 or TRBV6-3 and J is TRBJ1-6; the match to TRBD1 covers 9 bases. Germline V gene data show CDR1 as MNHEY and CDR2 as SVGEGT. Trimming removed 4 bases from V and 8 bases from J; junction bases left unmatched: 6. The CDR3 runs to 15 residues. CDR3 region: CASSSDRGSDSPLHF. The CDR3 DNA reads TGTGCCAGCAGTTCGGACAGGGGCAGTGATTCACCCCTCCACTTT.

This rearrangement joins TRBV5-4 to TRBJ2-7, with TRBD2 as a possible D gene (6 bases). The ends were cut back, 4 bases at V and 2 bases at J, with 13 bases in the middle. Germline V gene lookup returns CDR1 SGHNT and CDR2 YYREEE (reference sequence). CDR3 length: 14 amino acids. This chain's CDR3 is CASSRNSGTYEQYF. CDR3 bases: TGTGCCAGCAGCCGGAATAGCGGAACCTACGAGCAGTACTTC.

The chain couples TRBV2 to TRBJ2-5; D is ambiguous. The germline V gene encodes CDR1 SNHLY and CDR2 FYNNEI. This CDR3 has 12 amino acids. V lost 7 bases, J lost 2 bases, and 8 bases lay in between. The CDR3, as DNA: TGTGCCAGCATAGCCTTACAAGAGACCCAGTACTTC. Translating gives CASIALQETQYF.

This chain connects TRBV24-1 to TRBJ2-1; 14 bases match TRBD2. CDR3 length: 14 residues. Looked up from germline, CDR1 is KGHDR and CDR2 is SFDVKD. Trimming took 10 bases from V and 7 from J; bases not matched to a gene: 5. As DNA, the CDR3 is TGTGCCACATCGACTAGCGGGGGGGCAAATGAGCAGTTCTTC. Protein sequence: CATSTSGGANEQFF.

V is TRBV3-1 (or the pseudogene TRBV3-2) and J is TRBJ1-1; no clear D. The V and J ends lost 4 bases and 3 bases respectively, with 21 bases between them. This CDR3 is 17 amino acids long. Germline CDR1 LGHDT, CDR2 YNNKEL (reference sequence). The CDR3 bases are TGTGCCAGCAGCCCCCCTCGAGCGAAATCTTGGGACACTGAAGCTTTCTTT. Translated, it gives CASSPPRAKSWDTEAFF.

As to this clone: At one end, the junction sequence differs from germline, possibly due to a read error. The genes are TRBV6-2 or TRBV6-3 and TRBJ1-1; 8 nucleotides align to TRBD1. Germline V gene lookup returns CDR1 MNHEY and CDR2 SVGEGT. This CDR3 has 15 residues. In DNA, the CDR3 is TGTGCCATCAGTTACGGTCGACAGGGGTACACTGAAGCTTTCTTT. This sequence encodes CAISYGRQGYTEAFF.

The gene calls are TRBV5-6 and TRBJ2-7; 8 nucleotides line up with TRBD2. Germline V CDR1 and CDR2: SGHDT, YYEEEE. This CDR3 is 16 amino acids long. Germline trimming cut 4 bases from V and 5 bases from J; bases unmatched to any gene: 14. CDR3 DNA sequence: TGTGCCAGCAGCCGGGGGGGCCTGGCGGGGATGAACGAGCAGTACTTC. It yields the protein CASSRGGLAGMNEQYF.

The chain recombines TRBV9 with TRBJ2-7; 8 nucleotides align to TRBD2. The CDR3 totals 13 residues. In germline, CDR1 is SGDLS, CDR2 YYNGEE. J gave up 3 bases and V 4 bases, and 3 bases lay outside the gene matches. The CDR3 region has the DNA TGTGCCAGCAGCTCGGGACTAGTCTACGAGCAGTACTTC. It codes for CASSSGLVYEQYF. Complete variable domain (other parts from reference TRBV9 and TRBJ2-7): DSGVTQTPKHLITATGQRVTLRCSPRSGDLSVYWYQQSLDQGLQFLIQYYNGEERAKGNILERFSAQQFPDLHSELNLSSLELGDSALYFCASSSGLVYEQYFGPGTRLTVT.

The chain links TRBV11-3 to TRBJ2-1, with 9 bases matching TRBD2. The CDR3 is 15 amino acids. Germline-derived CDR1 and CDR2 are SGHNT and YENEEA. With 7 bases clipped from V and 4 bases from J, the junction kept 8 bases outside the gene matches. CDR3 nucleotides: TGTGCCAGCAAGGGAGGCGGGGGGGCTTACAATGAGCAGTTCTTC. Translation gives CASKGGGGAYNEQFF.

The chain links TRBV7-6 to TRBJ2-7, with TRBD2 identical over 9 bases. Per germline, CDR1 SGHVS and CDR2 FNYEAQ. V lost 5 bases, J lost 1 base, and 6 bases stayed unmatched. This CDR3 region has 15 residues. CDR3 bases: TGTGCCAGCAGCCCAGCGGGGGGCCCGTCCTACGAGCAGTACTTC. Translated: CASSPAGGPSYEQYF. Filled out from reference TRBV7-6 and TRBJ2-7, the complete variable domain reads GAGVSQSPRYKVTKRGQDVALRCDPISGHVSLYWYRQALGQGPEFLTYFNYEAQQDKSGLPNDRFSAERPEGSISTLTIQRTEQRDSAMYRCASSPAGGPSYEQYFGPGTRLTVT.

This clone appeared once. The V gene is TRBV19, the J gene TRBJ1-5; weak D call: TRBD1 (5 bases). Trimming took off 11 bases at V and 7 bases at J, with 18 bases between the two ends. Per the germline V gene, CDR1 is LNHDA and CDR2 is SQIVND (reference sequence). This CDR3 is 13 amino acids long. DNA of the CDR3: TGTGCCGGATCCATAGGCGGGGGACAGCCCCAGCATTTT. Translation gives CAGSIGGGQPQHF.

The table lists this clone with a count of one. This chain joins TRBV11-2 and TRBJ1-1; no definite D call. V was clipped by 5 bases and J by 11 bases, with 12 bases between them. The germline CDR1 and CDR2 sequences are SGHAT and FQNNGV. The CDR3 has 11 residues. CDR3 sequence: CASSPSGRAFF. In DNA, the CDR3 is TGTGCCAGCAGCCCCTCGGGGAGGGCTTTCTTT.

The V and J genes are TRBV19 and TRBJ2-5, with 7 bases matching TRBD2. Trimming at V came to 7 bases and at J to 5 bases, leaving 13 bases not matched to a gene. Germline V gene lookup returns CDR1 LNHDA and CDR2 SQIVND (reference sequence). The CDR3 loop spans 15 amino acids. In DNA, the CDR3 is TGTGCCAGTACCTCACCCGGACTAGGTGATGAGACCCAGTACTTC. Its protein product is CASTSPGLGDETQYF.

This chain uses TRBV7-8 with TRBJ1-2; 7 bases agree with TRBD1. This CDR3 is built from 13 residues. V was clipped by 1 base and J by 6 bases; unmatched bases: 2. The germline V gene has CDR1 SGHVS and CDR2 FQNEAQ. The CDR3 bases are TGTGCCAGCAGCTTAGGGGACAGACATGGCTACACCTTC. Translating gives CASSLGDRHGYTF. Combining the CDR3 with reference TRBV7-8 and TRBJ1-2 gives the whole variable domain GAGVSQSPRYKVAKRGQDVALRCDPISGHVSLFWYQQALGQGPEFLTYFQNEAQLDKSGLPSDRFFAERPEGSVSTLKIQRTQQEDSAVYLCASSLGDRHGYTFGSGTRLTVV.

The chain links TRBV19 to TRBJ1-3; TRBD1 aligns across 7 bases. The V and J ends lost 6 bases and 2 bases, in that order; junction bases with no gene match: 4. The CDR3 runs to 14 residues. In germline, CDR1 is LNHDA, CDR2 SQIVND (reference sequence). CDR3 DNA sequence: TGTGCCAGTAGGCCCGGACAGGCTGGAAACACCATATATTTT. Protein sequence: CASRPGQAGNTIYF.